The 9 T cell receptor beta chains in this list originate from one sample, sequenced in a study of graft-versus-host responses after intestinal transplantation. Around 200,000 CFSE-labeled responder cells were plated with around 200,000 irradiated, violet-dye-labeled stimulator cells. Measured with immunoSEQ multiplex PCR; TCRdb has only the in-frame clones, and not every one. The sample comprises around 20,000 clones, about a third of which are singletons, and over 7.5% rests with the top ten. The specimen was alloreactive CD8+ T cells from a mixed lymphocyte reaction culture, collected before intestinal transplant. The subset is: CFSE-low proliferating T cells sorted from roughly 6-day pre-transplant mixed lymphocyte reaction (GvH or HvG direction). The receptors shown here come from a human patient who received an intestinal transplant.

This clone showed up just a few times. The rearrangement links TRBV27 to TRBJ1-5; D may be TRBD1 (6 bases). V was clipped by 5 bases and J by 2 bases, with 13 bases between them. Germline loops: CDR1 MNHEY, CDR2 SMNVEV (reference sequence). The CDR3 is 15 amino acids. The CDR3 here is CASSLQGSGNQPQHF. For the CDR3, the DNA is TGTGCCAGCAGTCTGCAGGGGAGCGGCAATCAGCCCCAGCATTTT.

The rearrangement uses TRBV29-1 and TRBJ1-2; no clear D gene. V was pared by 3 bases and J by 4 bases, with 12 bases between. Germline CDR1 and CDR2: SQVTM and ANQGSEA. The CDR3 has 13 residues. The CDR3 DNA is TGCAGCGTTGATTCTGGGGTTGGCTATGGCTACACCTTC. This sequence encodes CSVDSGVGYGYTF.

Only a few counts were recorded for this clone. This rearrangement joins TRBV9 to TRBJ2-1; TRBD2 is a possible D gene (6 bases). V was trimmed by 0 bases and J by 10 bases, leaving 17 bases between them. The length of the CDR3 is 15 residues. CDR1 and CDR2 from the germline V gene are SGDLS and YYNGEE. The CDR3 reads CASSVGGLMDEEQFF. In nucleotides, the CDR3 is TGTGCCAGCAGCGTAGGGGGACTTATGGATGAGGAGCAGTTCTTC.

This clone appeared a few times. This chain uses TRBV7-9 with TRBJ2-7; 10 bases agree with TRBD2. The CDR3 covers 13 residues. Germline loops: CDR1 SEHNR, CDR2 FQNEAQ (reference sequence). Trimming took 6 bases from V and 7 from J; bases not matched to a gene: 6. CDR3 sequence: CASSPLAGEEQYF. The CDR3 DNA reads TGTGCCAGCAGTCCCCTAGCGGGAGAAGAGCAGTACTTC. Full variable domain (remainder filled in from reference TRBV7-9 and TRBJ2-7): DTGVSQNPRHKITKRGQNVTFRCDPISEHNRLYWYRQTLGQGPEFLTYFQNEAQLEKSRLLSDRFSAERPKGSFSTLEIQRTEQGDSAMYLCASSPLAGEEQYFGPGTRLTVT.

For the CDR3, the DNA is TGTGCCAGCAGTTTTGGACAGGGCCTTAATCAGCCCCAGCATTTT. Protein sequence: CASSFGQGLNQPQHF. The chain uses TRBV27 and TRBJ1-5; 8 bases are shared with TRBD1. V gave up 3 bases and J gave up 4 bases; unmatched junction bases: 5. Germline assignment: CDR1 MNHEY and CDR2 SMNVEV (reference sequence). CDR3 size: 15 residues.

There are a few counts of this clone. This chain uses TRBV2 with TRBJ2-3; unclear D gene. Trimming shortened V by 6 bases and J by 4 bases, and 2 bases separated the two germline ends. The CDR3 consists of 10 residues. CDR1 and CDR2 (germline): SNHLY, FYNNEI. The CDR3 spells CASRPDTQYF. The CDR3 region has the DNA TGTGCCAGCAGGCCAGATACGCAGTATTTT.

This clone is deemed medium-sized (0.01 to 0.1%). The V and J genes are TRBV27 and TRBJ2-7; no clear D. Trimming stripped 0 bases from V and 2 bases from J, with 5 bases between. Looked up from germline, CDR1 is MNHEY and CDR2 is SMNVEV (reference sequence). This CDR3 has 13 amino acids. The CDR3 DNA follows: TGTGCCAGCAGTTTATCCAGTGCCTACGAGCAGTACTTC. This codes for CASSLSSAYEQYF.

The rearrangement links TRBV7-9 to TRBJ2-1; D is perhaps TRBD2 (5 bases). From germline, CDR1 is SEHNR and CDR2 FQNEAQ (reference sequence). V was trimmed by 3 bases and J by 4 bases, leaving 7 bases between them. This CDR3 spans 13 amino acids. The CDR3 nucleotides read TGTGCCAGCAGCTTGTTAGCGTACAATGAGCAGTTCTTC. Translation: CASSLLAYNEQFF. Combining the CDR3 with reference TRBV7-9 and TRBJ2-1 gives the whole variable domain DTGVSQNPRHKITKRGQNVTFRCDPISEHNRLYWYRQTLGQGPEFLTYFQNEAQLEKSRLLSDRFSAERPKGSFSTLEIQRTEQGDSAMYLCASSLLAYNEQFFGPGTRLTVL.

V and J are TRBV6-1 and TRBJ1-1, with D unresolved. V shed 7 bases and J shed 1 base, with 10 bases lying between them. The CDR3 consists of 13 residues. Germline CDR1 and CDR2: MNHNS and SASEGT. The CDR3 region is CASTPIGNTEAFF. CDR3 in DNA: TGTGCCAGCACCCCGATTGGGAACACTGAAGCTTTCTTT.